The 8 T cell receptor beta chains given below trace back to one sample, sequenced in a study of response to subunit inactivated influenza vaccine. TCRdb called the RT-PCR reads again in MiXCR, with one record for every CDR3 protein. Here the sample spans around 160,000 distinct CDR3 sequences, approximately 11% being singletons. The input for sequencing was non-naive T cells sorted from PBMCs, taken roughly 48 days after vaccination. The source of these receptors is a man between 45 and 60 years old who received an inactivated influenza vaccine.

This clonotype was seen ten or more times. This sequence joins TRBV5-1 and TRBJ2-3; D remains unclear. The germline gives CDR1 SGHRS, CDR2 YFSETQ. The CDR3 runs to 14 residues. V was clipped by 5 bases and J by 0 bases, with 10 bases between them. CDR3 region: CASRIQTSTDTQYF. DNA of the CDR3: TGCGCCAGCAGGATTCAGACTAGCACAGATACGCAGTATTTT.

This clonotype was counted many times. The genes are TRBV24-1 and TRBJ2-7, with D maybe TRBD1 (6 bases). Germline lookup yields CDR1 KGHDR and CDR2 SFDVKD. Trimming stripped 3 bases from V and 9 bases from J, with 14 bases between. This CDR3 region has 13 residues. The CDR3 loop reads CATSDRTEFGQYF. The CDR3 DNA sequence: TGTGCCACCAGTGATAGGACAGAATTCGGGCAGTACTTC.

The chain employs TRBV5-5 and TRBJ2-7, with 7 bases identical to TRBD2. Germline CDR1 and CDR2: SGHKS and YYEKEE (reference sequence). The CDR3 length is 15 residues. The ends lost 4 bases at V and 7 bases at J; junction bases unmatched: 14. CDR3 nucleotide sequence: TGTGCCAGCAGCCGGGGGGACGTCCACCGCGGGGAGCAGTACTTC. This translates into CASSRGDVHRGEQYF.

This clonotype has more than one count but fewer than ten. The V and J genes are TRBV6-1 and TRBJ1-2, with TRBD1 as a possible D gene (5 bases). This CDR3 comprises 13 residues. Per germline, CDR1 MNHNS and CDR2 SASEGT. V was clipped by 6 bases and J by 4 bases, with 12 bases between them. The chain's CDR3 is CASRATVIYGYTF. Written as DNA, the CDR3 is TGTGCCAGCAGAGCGACAGTTATCTATGGCTACACCTTC.

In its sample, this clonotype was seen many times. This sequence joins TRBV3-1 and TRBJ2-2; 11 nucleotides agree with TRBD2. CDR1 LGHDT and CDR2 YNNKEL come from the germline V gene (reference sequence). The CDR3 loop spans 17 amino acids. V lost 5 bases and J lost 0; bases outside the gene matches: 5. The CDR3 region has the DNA TGTGCCAGCAGCAGGACTAGCGGGTTCGCGAACACCGGGGAGCTGTTTTTT. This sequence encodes CASSRTSGFANTGELFF.

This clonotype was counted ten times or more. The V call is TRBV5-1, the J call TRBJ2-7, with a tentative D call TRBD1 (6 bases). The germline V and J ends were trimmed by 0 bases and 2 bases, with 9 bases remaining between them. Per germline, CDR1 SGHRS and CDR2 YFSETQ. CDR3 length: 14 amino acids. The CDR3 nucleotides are TGCGCCAGCAGCTTGGCGGACAGAACCTACGAGCAGTACTTC. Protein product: CASSLADRTYEQYF.

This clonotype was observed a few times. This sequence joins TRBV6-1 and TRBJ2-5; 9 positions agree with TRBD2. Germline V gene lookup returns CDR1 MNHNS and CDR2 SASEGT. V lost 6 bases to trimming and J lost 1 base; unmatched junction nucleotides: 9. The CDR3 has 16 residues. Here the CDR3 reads CASSPSSGGFQETQYF. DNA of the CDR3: TGTGCCAGCAGCCCCTCCAGCGGGGGGTTCCAAGAGACCCAGTACTTC.

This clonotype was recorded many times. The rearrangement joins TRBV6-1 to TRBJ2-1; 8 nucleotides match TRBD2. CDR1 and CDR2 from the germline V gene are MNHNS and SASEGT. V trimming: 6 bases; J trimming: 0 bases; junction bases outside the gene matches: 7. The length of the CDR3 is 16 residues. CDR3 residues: CASRPHSGSSYNEQFF. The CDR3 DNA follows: TGTGCCAGCAGGCCCCACAGCGGGAGCTCCTACAATGAGCAGTTCTTC.